The source of this TCR beta chain is a study of T cells in Graves' hyperthyroidism and ophthalmopathy. The study's findings and limits: Researchers found most expanded thyroid clonotypes above 0.001 in blood as well.

Amplification targeted TCR beta CDR3 regions from RNA transcripts. The HTBI primer set served for first-round RT-PCR of the TCR CDR3. TCRdb called the multiplex PCR reads again in MiXCR, with one record for every CDR3 protein. The profile shows 750,000 to 950,000 distinct CDR3 sequences, 38% of them singletons. A lack of ophthalmopathy progression within 18 months defined stable Graves' hyperthyroidism. Patients were aged 18 to 65, had disease duration under 2 months, and had newly diagnosed hyperthyroidism. As concerns this clonotype: The antigen remains unidentified.

With V trimmed by 4 bases and J by 2 bases, 9 bases remained unmatched. Per the germline V gene, CDR1 is SGHNT and CDR2 is YYREEE (reference sequence). The CDR3 length is 16 residues. Sequencing was carried out using blood. V is TRBV5-4 and J is TRBJ1-5; 7 bases align to TRBD1. The receptor was isolated from a man between 18 and 35 years old with Graves' hyperthyroidism. The CDR3 DNA follows: TGTGCCAGCAGCCCACAGGGGCAGGGGGGCAATCAGCCCCAGCATTTT. Protein sequence: CASSPQGQGGNQPQHF.